This note documents a single TCR beta chain sequence. TCRdb keeps only in-frame clones here, not all; method: immunoSEQ multiplex PCR. The table has more than 50,000 clones, roughly 85% seen once. This entry belongs to a study of control samples from healthy donors and cancer patients. Looked up from germline, CDR1 is SEHNR and CDR2 is FQNEAQ (reference sequence). There are 18 residues in the CDR3. Trimming removed 0 bases from V and 0 bases from J, with 17 bases in between. The J gene is TRBJ1-1, the V gene TRBV7-9, with no clear D. This receptor was taken from a man aged 40-49 years in good health. Sequencing was performed on blood. The CDR3 loop reads CASSLAKLRQRLNTEAFF. The DNA of the CDR3 is TGTGCCAGCAGCTTAGCAAAGCTCCGGCAGAGATTGAACACTGAAGCTTTCTTT.